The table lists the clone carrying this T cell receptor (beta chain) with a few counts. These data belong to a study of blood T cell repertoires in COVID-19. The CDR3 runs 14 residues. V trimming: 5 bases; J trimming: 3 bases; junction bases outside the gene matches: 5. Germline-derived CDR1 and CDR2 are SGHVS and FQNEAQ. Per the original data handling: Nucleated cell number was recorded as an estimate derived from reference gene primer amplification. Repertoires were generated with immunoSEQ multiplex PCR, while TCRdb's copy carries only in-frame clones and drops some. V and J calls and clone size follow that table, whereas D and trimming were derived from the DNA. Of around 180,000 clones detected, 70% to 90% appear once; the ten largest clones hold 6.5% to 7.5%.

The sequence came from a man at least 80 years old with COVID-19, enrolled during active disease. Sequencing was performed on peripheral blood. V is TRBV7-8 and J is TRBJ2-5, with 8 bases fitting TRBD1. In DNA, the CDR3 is TGTGCCAGCAGCAGGATGACAGGGGAAGAGACCCAGTACTTC. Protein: CASSRMTGEETQYF.